Below are 30 T cell receptor beta chains sequenced from a single sample in a study of T cell responses to AZD1222 COVID-19 vaccine. The repertoire was sequenced with immunoSEQ multiplex PCR; TCRdb's copy has only in-frame clones and lacks some. Here the sample spans around 130,000 clones, around 89% being singletons. Source: peripheral blood, taken on day 0 of AZD1222 vaccination. These receptors all come from an adult in good health.

CDR3: CASSSTGVSNEQFF. The CDR3 region has the DNA TGTGCCAGCAGTTCAACGGGGGTTTCCAATGAGCAGTTCTTC. The chain employs TRBV7-9 and TRBJ2-1; D might be TRBD2 (6 bases). V dropped 6 bases and J dropped 6 bases, with 15 bases sitting between them. Germline CDR1 is SEHNR and CDR2 is FQNEAQ (reference sequence). The CDR3 is 14 amino acids.

In this sample, this clone turned up a few times. The chain couples TRBV7-9 to TRBJ2-2; TRBD1 matches at 8 bases. Per germline, CDR1 SEHNR and CDR2 FQNEAQ (reference sequence). V trimming: 0 bases; J trimming: 7 bases; junction bases outside the gene matches: 4. The CDR3 length is 15 residues. The CDR3 loop reads CASSLATGGLGELFF. DNA for the CDR3: TGTGCCAGCAGCTTAGCCACAGGGGGTCTCGGGGAGCTGTTTTTT.

The J gene is TRBJ2-5, the V gene TRBV18; 13 nucleotides line up with TRBD2. The J segment lost 3 bases and the V segment lost 1 base, leaving 2 bases of the junction unmatched. Per germline, CDR1 KGHSH and CDR2 LQKENI. The CDR3 runs 16 residues. The CDR3 coding sequence is TGTGCCAGCTCACCACGACTAGCGGGAGGAAAAGAGACCCAGTACTTC. It specifies CASSPRLAGGKETQYF.

V and J are TRBV7-9 and TRBJ1-4; D not resolved. The ends were cut back, 3 bases at V and 7 bases at J, with 9 bases in the middle. This CDR3 comprises 13 residues. Germline V lookup: CDR1 SEHNR, CDR2 FQNEAQ (reference sequence). The chain's CDR3 is CASSFIKAEKLFF. CDR3 sequence (DNA): TGTGCCAGCAGCTTTATAAAGGCTGAAAAACTGTTTTTT.

This chain uses TRBV7-8 with TRBJ1-6, with D perhaps TRBD1 (5 bases). V was trimmed by 7 bases and J by 7 bases, leaving 14 bases between them. This CDR3 has 14 residues. Germline CDR1 and CDR2: SGHVS and FQNEAQ. The CDR3 spells CASIPGGRNSPLHF. The CDR3 region has the DNA TGTGCCAGCATCCCGGGGGGAAGGAATTCACCCCTCCACTTT. The full variable domain, in which reference TRBV7-8 and TRBJ1-6 provide the parts outside the CDR3, is GAGVSQSPRYKVAKRGQDVALRCDPISGHVSLFWYQQALGQGPEFLTYFQNEAQLDKSGLPSDRFFAERPEGSVSTLKIQRTQQEDSAVYLCASIPGGRNSPLHFGNGTRLTVT.

The V and J genes are TRBV7-2 and TRBJ2-7; possible D gene TRBD1, 6 bases. The V end was cut by 5 bases, the J end by 5 bases, with 16 bases between. Germline assignment: CDR1 SGHTA and CDR2 FQGNSA. The CDR3 is 14 amino acids. The CDR3 nucleotides are TGTGCCAGCAGCGACCGTCAGGGGATCGACGAGCAGTACTTC. Amino acid sequence: CASSDRQGIDEQYF. Drawing the rest from reference TRBV7-2 and TRBJ2-7, the complete variable domain is GAGVSQSPSNKVTEKGKDVELRCDPISGHTALYWYRQSLGQGLEFLIYFQGNSAPDKSGLPSDRFSAERTGGSVSTLTIQRTQQEDSAVYLCASSDRQGIDEQYFGPGTRLTVT.

V usage is TRBV9 and J usage is TRBJ2-5; D unresolved. CDR1 is SGDLS, CDR2 YYNGEE, per germline. Deletions cut 0 bases from V and 0 bases from J, with 9 bases between. The CDR3 extends over 15 amino acids. The CDR3 sequence is CASSVGSSYQETQYF. The CDR3 DNA follows: TGTGCCAGCAGCGTAGGCTCCTCGTACCAAGAGACCCAGTACTTC.

A few counts support this clone. This CDR3 reads CASSAPLAGGPYGELFF. The DNA of the CDR3 is TGTGCCAGCAGCGCCCCTCTAGCGGGAGGACCCTACGGGGAGCTGTTTTTT. The chain has TRBV9 and TRBJ2-2, with 11 bases lining up with TRBD2. Germline trimming cut 3 bases from V and 7 bases from J; bases unmatched to any gene: 11. The CDR3 contains 17 residues. Germline V gives CDR1 SGDLS, CDR2 YYNGEE.

This clone came up a few times. V usage is TRBV30 and J usage is TRBJ1-3; TRBD1 agrees at 7 bases. Germline V CDR1 and CDR2: GTSNPN, SVGIG (reference sequence). This CDR3 has 15 amino acids. The ends lost 0 bases at V and 5 bases at J; junction bases unmatched: 7. CDR3 protein: CAWSVWQGGRNTIYF. CDR3 sequence (DNA): TGTGCCTGGAGTGTCTGGCAGGGGGGGAGAAACACCATATATTTT.

This chain links TRBV28 with TRBJ2-5, with 9 bases aligning to TRBD1. J gave up 7 bases and V 6 bases, and 3 bases lay outside the gene matches. Germline V lookup: CDR1 MDHEN, CDR2 SYDVKM. The CDR3 totals 12 residues. The CDR3 spells CASRQGARTQYF. For the CDR3, the DNA is TGTGCCAGCAGACAGGGGGCGCGGACCCAGTACTTC.

J is TRBJ2-1 and V is TRBV11-3, with TRBD2 matching over 13 bases. V dropped 3 bases and J dropped 4; count of bases not matched to a gene: 3. The germline V gene has CDR1 SGHNT and CDR2 YENEEA. CDR3 size: 16 residues. The CDR3 here is CASSLRTSGGYNEQFF. CDR3 DNA sequence: TGTGCCAGCAGCTTGCGGACTAGCGGGGGATACAATGAGCAGTTCTTC.

This chain links TRBV6-5 with TRBJ1-2, with a possible D match to TRBD1 (5 bases). CDR1 MNHEY and CDR2 SVGAGI come from the germline V gene. The CDR3 extends over 15 amino acids. The ends were cut back, 6 bases at V and 6 bases at J, with 20 bases in the middle. The chain's CDR3 is CASSPRDQDPDGYTF. The CDR3 DNA sequence: TGTGCCAGCAGCCCCCGGGACCAAGATCCCGATGGCTACACCTTC.

V and J are TRBV27 and TRBJ2-7; 8 bases align to TRBD2. The V segment lost 4 bases and the J segment 9 bases; nucleotides outside the gene matches: 8. Looked up from germline, CDR1 is MNHEY and CDR2 is SMNVEV (reference sequence). The CDR3 is 13 residues long. CDR3 sequence: CASSSRGGYGQYF. The CDR3 DNA is TGTGCCAGCAGTTCTCGGGGGGGGTATGGGCAGTACTTC.

This clone showed up just once. The chain employs TRBV6-1 and TRBJ1-5; D remains ambiguous. The germline V gene has CDR1 MNHNS and CDR2 SASEGT. The V end was cut by 1 base, the J end by 4 bases, with 11 bases between. CDR3 length equals 15 residues. CDR3 nucleotides: TGTGCCAGCAGTGAAGGACTAGCCGAGAATCAGCCCCAGCATTTT. It encodes CASSEGLAENQPQHF.

For the CDR3, the DNA is TGCGCCAGCAGCTTGGACGGCCCGCCCAATTCACCCCTCCACTTT. It encodes CASSLDGPPNSPLHF. The gene calls are TRBV5-1 and TRBJ1-6; D unresolved. Germline V gene data show CDR1 as SGHRS and CDR2 as YFSETQ. V was cut by 0 bases and J by 7 bases, with 11 bases left in between. The CDR3 has 15 residues.

This chain links TRBV25-1 with TRBJ2-3, with D unresolved. The germline V gene has CDR1 MGHDK and CDR2 SYGVNS. V was cut by 5 bases and J by 2 bases, with 8 bases left in between. The CDR3 runs to 13 residues. CDR3 nucleotides: TGTGCCAGCAGTATAGGGTTCACAGATACGCAGTATTTT. Its translation is CASSIGFTDTQYF.

V gene TRBV12-3 or TRBV12-4 combines with J gene TRBJ1-5; D is unresolved. This CDR3 region has 13 residues. Trimming shortened V by 3 bases and J by 4 bases, and 7 bases separated the two germline ends. This CDR3 reads CASSFRGNQPQHF. The CDR3 DNA follows: TGTGCCAGCAGTTTTCGAGGGAATCAGCCCCAGCATTTT.

The chain links TRBV7-8 to TRBJ2-3, with D perhaps matching TRBD2 (7 bases). V was shortened by 2 bases and J by 3 bases, with 12 bases between the two germline ends. The CDR3 covers 15 residues. Germline values: CDR1 SGHVS, CDR2 FQNEAQ. CDR3 amino acids: CASSLRRGATDTQYF. CDR3 nucleotides: TGTGCCAGCAGCTTACGTCGGGGGGCGACAGATACGCAGTATTTT.

V gene TRBV4-2 combines with J gene TRBJ2-1, with a tentative D call TRBD2 (5 bases). Germline-derived CDR1 and CDR2 are LGHNA and YNFKEQ. The CDR3 spans 15 residues. The ends were cut back, 0 bases at V and 4 bases at J, with 10 bases in the middle. The CDR3 DNA reads as TGTGCCAGCAGCCAAGATCCCCGGGGTTACAATGAGCAGTTCTTC. It is translated as CASSQDPRGYNEQFF.

This clone has more than one count but fewer than ten. This chain uses TRBV6-5 with TRBJ1-3; no definite D call. There are 13 residues in the CDR3. The germline gives CDR1 MNHEY, CDR2 SVGAGI. V gave up 8 bases and J gave up 0 bases, with 8 bases separating them. CDR3 DNA sequence: TGTGCCAGCCTCCGGTTCTCTGGAAACACCATATATTTT. Its translation: CASLRFSGNTIYF.

The chain has TRBV7-9 and TRBJ2-7; D is ambiguous. Trimming removed 5 bases from V and 2 bases from J, with 13 bases in between. This CDR3 is built from 14 residues. Germline CDR1 is SEHNR and CDR2 is FQNEAQ (reference sequence). This CDR3 reads CASSPRSLAYEQYF. The DNA for the CDR3 is TGTGCCAGCAGCCCCCGGAGCCTGGCCTACGAGCAGTACTTC.

This clone was counted a single time. This chain joins TRBV4-1 and TRBJ2-7, with 11 bases aligning to TRBD2. Germline lookup yields CDR1 MGHRA and CDR2 YSYEKL. The CDR3 has 17 amino acids. V was pared by 0 bases and J by 5 bases, with 9 bases of the junction left unmatched. This chain's CDR3 is CASSQDFRLAGGDEQYF. DNA of the CDR3: TGCGCCAGCAGCCAAGATTTCCGGCTAGCGGGAGGTGACGAGCAGTACTTC.

The chain joins TRBV7-2 to TRBJ2-3; the D gene is possibly TRBD2 (6 bases). The CDR3 extends over 16 amino acids. V lost 4 bases and J lost 5, with 19 bases in between. CDR1 is SGHTA, CDR2 FQGNSA, per germline. CDR3 sequence (DNA): TGTGCCAGCAGCTCCCCGCCCCCTTTGGGGGGAGATACGCAGTATTTT. Its translation: CASSSPPPLGGDTQYF.

This rearrangement joins TRBV30 to TRBJ1-1, with D perhaps matching TRBD1 (6 bases). Per the germline V gene, CDR1 is GTSNPN and CDR2 is SVGIG (reference sequence). The CDR3 is made up of 15 amino acids. Between the trimmed V and J ends, which lost 1 base and 0 bases, there was a span of 12 bases. CDR3 DNA: TGTGCCTGGAGTGAGGACAGAACCATGAACACTGAAGCTTTCTTT. It is translated as CAWSEDRTMNTEAFF.

The gene calls are TRBV7-8 and TRBJ1-6; TRBD1 might be the D (6 bases). The ends were cut back, 4 bases at V and 8 bases at J, with 12 bases in the middle. There are 14 residues in the CDR3. Germline V lookup: CDR1 SGHVS, CDR2 FQNEAQ. The CDR3 is CASSSTGRYSPLHF. The DNA for the CDR3 is TGTGCCAGCAGCTCCACAGGGAGGTATTCACCCCTCCACTTT.

The chain combines TRBV10-3 with TRBJ2-5; maybe TRBD1 (6 bases). The length of the CDR3 is 16 residues. V gave up 10 bases and J gave up 4 bases, with 25 bases separating them. Germline-derived CDR1 and CDR2 are ENHRY and SYGVKD. DNA for the CDR3: TGTGCCACCCAGGACAGCGAAGAAAAAGGCTCAGAGACCCAGTACTTC. The encoded protein is CATQDSEEKGSETQYF.

The chain couples TRBV28 to TRBJ1-6; D remains ambiguous. The CDR3 runs 14 residues. CDR1 is MDHEN, CDR2 SYDVKM, per germline. Trimming pared 3 bases from V and 6 bases from J, leaving 9 bases between. The CDR3 loop reads CASSLVRINSPLHF. In DNA form, the CDR3 reads TGTGCCAGCAGTTTGGTCCGGATTAATTCACCCCTCCACTTT.

V and J are TRBV5-6 and TRBJ1-4, with 7 bases matching TRBD1. With V trimmed by 6 bases and J by 5 bases, 7 bases remained unmatched. The germline gives CDR1 SGHDT, CDR2 YYEEEE. The length of the CDR3 is 14 residues. The CDR3 nucleotides read TGTGCCAGCACCGAACAGGGGCGGAATGAAAAACTGTTTTTT. Translated: CASTEQGRNEKLFF.

This chain links TRBV9 with TRBJ2-5; TRBD1 agrees at 7 bases. V gave up 4 bases and J gave up 2 bases; unmatched junction bases: 14. Germline loops: CDR1 SGDLS, CDR2 YYNGEE. The CDR3 is 17 residues long. CDR3 sequence: CASSYKPDRPLQETQYF. The CDR3 DNA follows: TGTGCCAGCAGCTACAAGCCGGACAGGCCTTTACAAGAGACCCAGTACTTC.

The chain has TRBV18 and TRBJ2-7; 9 nucleotides align to TRBD1. This CDR3 is 14 amino acids long. The germline CDR1 and CDR2 sequences are KGHSH and LQKENI. V shed 3 bases, J shed 5 bases, and the junction held 5 bases outside the gene matches. CDR3 sequence (DNA): TGTGCCAGCTCACCTGGGACAGGGTTCCACGAGCAGTACTTC. It specifies CASSPGTGFHEQYF.